This T cell receptor (beta chain) was captured in a study of early T cells in non-severe SARS-CoV-2 infection. For the study at large: Bulk RNA from unsorted whole blood was sequenced; chains were unpaired. Study-level results: The study's VDJdb matching favored anti-spike CD8 responses and missed private and CD4 specificities.

Individual cDNA molecules carried attached unique molecular identifiers. TCRdb recomputed calls from the 5' RACE reads with MiXCR, one row per CDR3 protein. The sample holds tens of thousands of distinct CDR3 sequences, about 10% seen once. This clonotype was seen ten or more times. The antigen is not known. This CDR3 region has 17 residues. V was cut by 1 base and J by 7 bases, with 23 bases left in between. Per germline, CDR1 SEHNR and CDR2 FQNEAQ (reference sequence). This receptor was identified in an adult who was a healthcare worker with PCR-confirmed SARS-CoV-2 infection or an uninfected control (not recorded which). V usage is TRBV7-9 and J usage is TRBJ2-7; tentatively, D is TRBD2 (6 bases). Sequenced here: whole blood, sampled at baseline. CDR3 amino acids: CASSLGGADSKQWEQYF. CDR3 nucleotide sequence: TGTGCCAGCAGCTTAGGCGGGGCGGACTCTAAACAATGGGAGCAGTACTTC.